Listed below are T cell receptor beta chains from one sample, sequenced in a study of graft-versus-host responses after intestinal transplantation. These receptors' antigens are unknown. This table comes from immunoSEQ multiplex PCR, and its TCRdb copy is limited to in-frame clones, with some not included. The sample holds fewer than 120,000 clones, about 94% seen once. The sample in question was unstimulated CD8+ T cells sorted from spleen or lymph node cells, obtained before intestinal transplant. The receptor source for this set is a human donor who received an intestinal transplant. The conserved cysteine and the conserved F or W are not part of the CDR3 here. D genes are given only for firm matches. Size values are once, few and many counts, or a class for expanded clones, and some rows have none.

>NA|TRBJ1-2|13|NA|TRBV9
ASSPGGDQYYGYT
>NA|TRBJ1-2|13|NA|TRBV5-1
ASSLERVANYGYT
>NA|TRBJ2-3|14|NA|TRBV5-1
ASSLGGGGLTDTQY
>NA|TRBJ2-5|11|TRBD1|TRBV5-1
ASTGQVQETQY
>NA|TRBJ2-1|17|TRBD1|TRBV15
ATSRDPGQGQVAYNEQF
>NA|TRBJ2-2|14|NA|TRBV30
AWSTERGRSTGELF
>once|TRBJ1-1|10|NA|TRBV29-1
SVPAGGPEAF
>NA|TRBJ2-1|9|NA|TRBV19
ASNQDNEQF
>NA|TRBJ2-1|12|NA|TRBV19
ASSIGASYNEQF
>NA|TRBJ2-5|12|NA|TRBV19
ASSPGTLRIAQY
>NA|TRBJ1-2|12|TRBD1|TRBV19
ASSWTGGVYGYT
>NA|TRBJ2-1|11|NA|TRBV27
ASSLGSYNEQF
>NA|TRBJ1-1|13|NA|TRBV30
AWSGAAGADTEAF
>NA|TRBJ1-5|15|NA|TRBV27
ASSLWGRGDSNQPQH
>NA|TRBJ2-3|12|NA|TRBV30
AWSPGDPTDTQY
>NA|TRBJ2-7|12|NA|TRBV10-2
ASNRDTYAYEQY
>NA|TRBJ1-1|11|NA|TRBV27
ASSPLQDEEAF
>once|TRBJ2-7|10|TRBD1|TRBV29-1
SVATGGNEQY
>NA|TRBJ1-1|12|TRBD1|TRBV13
ASSLGTGGGEAF
>NA|TRBJ1-1|11|TRBD1|TRBV25-1
ASSVGQGTEAF
>NA|TRBJ1-2|8|NA|TRBV2
ASKGPPET
>NA|TRBJ2-1|12|NA|TRBV27
ASSFRETYNEQF
>NA|TRBJ1-2|11|NA|TRBV6-5
ASRYPDRDGYT
>NA|TRBJ1-1|11|TRBD1|TRBV6-6
ASSYAGQVEAF
>NA|TRBJ1-1|12|NA|TRBV27
ASSLSGQLTEAF
>NA|TRBJ2-5|13|NA|TRBV4-1
ASSPDIGGQETQY
>NA|TRBJ2-5|13|TRBD1|TRBV2
ASSERTGYQETQY
>NA|TRBJ2-3|14|TRBD1|TRBV27
ASSTPGQGDTDTQY
>once|TRBJ1-5|14|NA|TRBV6-5
ASSYWGFGSNQPQH
>NA|TRBJ1-1|14|NA|TRBV7-8
ASTLRAGPLNTEAF
>NA|TRBJ2-7|12|NA|TRBV5-6
ASSLDVTSYEQY
>NA|TRBJ2-1|13|TRBD1|TRBV29-1
SVGDRGTIYNEQF
>NA|TRBJ2-1|13|NA|TRBV11-2
ASSLGAGSGDEQF
>NA|TRBJ1-2|11|TRBD1|TRBV28
ATWDRAFYGYT
>NA|TRBJ1-5|13|TRBD1|TRBV19
ASSITDRDDQPQH
>once|TRBJ1-3|14|NA|TRBV6-5
ASSYRAQEFGNTIY
>NA|TRBJ1-1|12|TRBD1|TRBV10-3
AISCTGGYTEAF
>NA|TRBJ1-1|15|NA|TRBV9
ASSPRDGNLDDTEAF
>NA|TRBJ2-2|14|NA|TRBV19
ASSPGTRRNTGELF
>NA|TRBJ1-2|12|NA|TRBV9
ATSLRAGDYGYT